The 15 T cell receptor beta chains presented below share a single source sample, sequenced in a study of shared clonotypes between healthy human individuals. Profiling relied on immunoSEQ multiplex PCR, and the TCRdb table lists in-frame clones only, not all of them. The sample lists over a million clones; 65% to 75% were seen once. Sequenced sample: memory CD4+ T cells sorted from blood. The subset: CD45RA-negative fraction. All receptors derive from a man younger than 30 in good health.

With respect to this clone: The same CDR3 arises from other DNA sequences in this sample as well. DNA for the CDR3: TGCGCCAGCAGCTTGGATCCGGGGCCATACGAGCAGTACTTC. This gives the protein CASSLDPGPYEQYF. This chain joins TRBV5-1 and TRBJ2-7; TRBD1 or TRBD2 may be the D gene (5 bases each). Per the germline V gene, CDR1 is SGHRS and CDR2 is YFSETQ. There are 14 residues in the CDR3. Between the trimmed V and J ends, which lost 0 bases and 4 bases, there was a span of 11 bases.

V and J are TRBV7-9 and TRBJ1-5, with 7 nucleotides matching TRBD1. This CDR3 has 15 amino acids. V shed 6 bases and J 2 bases; nucleotides not matched to a gene: 7. CDR1 is SEHNR, CDR2 FQNEAQ, per germline (reference sequence). The CDR3 spells CASSPQGGRNQPQHF. The CDR3 DNA follows: TGTGCCAGCAGTCCTCAGGGGGGTCGCAATCAGCCCCAGCATTTT.

This clone was counted a few times. The V call is TRBV30, the J call TRBJ1-1, with unresolved D. There are 13 residues in the CDR3. The V end was cut by 3 bases, the J end by 0 bases, with 8 bases between. Germline lookup yields CDR1 GTSNPN and CDR2 SVGIG (reference sequence). The DNA for the CDR3 is TGTGCCTGGAGCCGAATCATGAACACTGAAGCTTTCTTT. It codes for CAWSRIMNTEAFF.

CDR3 region: CASSREAAPYNEQFF. CDR3 sequence (DNA): TGTGCCAGCAGTCGAGAGGCCGCTCCCTACAATGAGCAGTTCTTC. This chain joins TRBV27 and TRBJ2-1; D remains ambiguous. Trimming removed 5 bases at V and 2 bases at J, with 13 bases between. The germline V gene encodes CDR1 MNHEY and CDR2 SMNVEV (reference sequence). The CDR3 consists of 15 residues.

On this clone itself: The sample has other DNA sequences that encode this CDR3 too. The rearrangement links TRBV18 to TRBJ2-7, with D perhaps being TRBD1 or TRBD2 (6 bases each). CDR1 KGHSH and CDR2 LQKENI come from the germline V gene. CDR3 length: 15 residues. Trimming removed 2 bases from V and 0 bases from J, with 11 bases in between. The CDR3 nucleotides read TGTGCCAGCTCACCAAGGGGGGCCCTCTCCTACGAGCAGTACTTC. This gives the protein CASSPRGALSYEQYF.

This clone has a single count. This chain uses TRBV5-4 with TRBJ2-1; 12 bases align to TRBD2. This CDR3 is 16 amino acids long. Germline V gene lookup returns CDR1 SGHNT and CDR2 YYREEE (reference sequence). V dropped 2 bases and J dropped 6; count of bases not matched to a gene: 6. For the CDR3, the DNA is TGTGCCAGCAGCTTCTTGACTAGCGGGAGAACCAATGAGCAGTTCTTC. Encoded protein: CASSFLTSGRTNEQFF.

The rearrangement uses TRBV28 and TRBJ1-2, with D possibly TRBD1 on 5 matching bases. V dropped 6 bases and J dropped 8 bases, with 13 bases sitting between them. Germline V gene lookup returns CDR1 MDHEN and CDR2 SYDVKM. The CDR3 sequence is 12 residues long. The CDR3 DNA reads TGTGCCAGCAGGGGGCAGGGTGAAGGCTACACCTTC. Translating gives CASRGQGEGYTF.

The rearrangement links TRBV6-5 to TRBJ2-5, with D possibly TRBD2 on 7 matching bases. The V gene lost 5 bases and the J gene lost 7 bases, with 17 bases spanning the gap. The germline gives CDR1 MNHEY, CDR2 SVGAGI. The CDR3 has 14 amino acids. CDR3 sequence reads: CASSPPGGPRTQYF. The CDR3 DNA is TGTGCCAGCAGTCCGCCCGGGGGGCCTCGGACCCAGTACTTC.

The chain links TRBV5-1 to TRBJ1-2; 9 bases agree with TRBD1. The CDR3 has 16 residues. Germline V gene sequence: CDR1 SGHRS, CDR2 YFSETQ. The J segment lost 4 bases and the V segment lost 4 bases, leaving 11 bases of the junction unmatched. CDR3 residues: CASSGRRQGGSYGYTF. DNA for the CDR3: TGCGCCAGCAGCGGGCGCCGACAGGGGGGATCCTATGGCTACACCTTC.

This chain joins TRBV7-2 and TRBJ2-2, with 10 bases identical to TRBD1. This CDR3 is built from 16 residues. Germline lookup yields CDR1 SGHTA and CDR2 FQGNSA. V lost 3 bases to trimming and J lost 4 bases; unmatched junction nucleotides: 5. The CDR3 nucleotides are TGTGCCAGCAGCTTTCCCGGACAGGGGGTCACCGGGGAGCTGTTTTTT. As protein: CASSFPGQGVTGELFF.

There are a few counts of this clone. The CDR3: CASSRLDPQYF. CDR3 nucleotide sequence: TGTGCCAGCAGTCGACTAGACCCCCAGTACTTC. The V gene is TRBV2, the J gene TRBJ2-5; D perhaps matches TRBD2 (6 bases). Germline values: CDR1 SNHLY, CDR2 FYNNEI. The CDR3 covers 11 residues. V dropped 5 bases and J dropped 9 bases, with 10 bases sitting between them.

This sequence joins TRBV5-1 and TRBJ2-7, with D perhaps TRBD2 (7 bases). Germline V gene lookup returns CDR1 SGHRS and CDR2 YFSETQ. V lost 2 bases and J lost 4, with 13 bases in between. This CDR3 is built from 14 residues. The CDR3 nucleotides are TGCGCCAGCAGCTTTCAGGGGACTATGTACGAGCAGTACTTC. This codes for CASSFQGTMYEQYF.

The genes are TRBV4-1 and TRBJ1-2; D is undetermined. The CDR3 covers 12 residues. Germline CDR1 reads MGHRA; CDR2 reads YSYEKL. Trimming left V 1 base short and J 8 bases short, with 8 bases between. The CDR3 sequence is CASSQGVLGYTF. DNA for the CDR3: TGCGCCAGCAGCCAAGGTGTATTAGGCTACACCTTC.

The gene calls are TRBV4-3 and TRBJ2-7; the match to TRBD1 covers 9 bases. Germline V gene sequence: CDR1 LGHNA, CDR2 YSLEER. There are 17 residues in the CDR3. The trim removed 3 bases at V and 2 bases at J, leaving 11 bases unmatched. The CDR3 sequence: CASSQDVPGQGPYEQYF. The CDR3 DNA sequence: TGCGCCAGCAGCCAGGACGTCCCGGGACAGGGACCCTACGAGCAGTACTTC.

In this sample, this clone turned up once. This chain connects TRBV19 to TRBJ1-5; D unclear. V was clipped by 7 bases and J by 1 base, with 11 bases between them. Germline CDR1 is LNHDA and CDR2 is SQIVND (reference sequence). This CDR3 comprises 14 residues. The CDR3 region is CASNSRKSNQPQHF. The CDR3, as DNA: TGTGCCAGTAATTCCCGGAAGAGCAATCAGCCCCAGCATTTT. The whole variable domain, filled in from reference TRBV19 and TRBJ1-5, reads DGGITQSPKYLFRKEGQNVTLSCEQNLNHDAMYWYRQDPGQGLRLIYYSQIVNDFQKGDIAEGYSVSREKKESFPLTVTSAQKNPTAFYLCASNSRKSNQPQHFGDGTRLSIL.